The 14 T cell receptor beta chains reported below all come from one sample, sequenced in a study of spatial heterogeneity in lung cancer. Indicated time point: sample taken at primary tumor resection. TCRdb re-called the 5' RACE reads through MiXCR, storing one row per CDR3 protein. Here the sample spans roughly 25,000 distinct CDR3 sequences, about 7% being singletons. The material sequenced was PBMCs, taken at surgery. All receptors derive from a male donor with early-stage non-small cell lung cancer.

In this sample, this clonotype turned up many times. The genes are TRBV5-1 and TRBJ1-5; no clear D gene. Trimming removed 0 bases at V and 1 base at J, with 8 bases between. In germline, CDR1 is SGHRS, CDR2 YFSETQ. The CDR3 totals 15 residues. For the CDR3, the DNA is TGCGCCAGCAGCTTGGCCGGGATGAGCAATCAGCCCCAGCATTTT. It specifies CASSLAGMSNQPQHF.

Ten or more counts support this clonotype. The chain joins TRBV28 to TRBJ2-7; weak D call: TRBD1 (5 bases). Trimming left V 5 bases short and J 2 bases short, with 13 bases between. Germline V gene sequence: CDR1 MDHEN, CDR2 SYDVKM. The CDR3 length is 14 residues. The CDR3 reads CASSPTGPPYEQYF. The CDR3 nucleotides read TGTGCCAGCAGTCCCACAGGCCCTCCCTACGAGCAGTACTTC.

This clonotype has ten or more counts. The chain has TRBV10-3 and TRBJ2-5; D gene unclear. CDR3 length: 14 amino acids. The germline V gene has CDR1 ENHRY and CDR2 SYGVKD. Trimming took 7 bases from V and 5 from J, leaving 17 bases between them. CDR3 amino acids: CAITPGLKGETQYF. CDR3 nucleotides: TGTGCCATCACCCCGGGCCTCAAAGGGGAGACCCAGTACTTC.

Ten or more counts support this clonotype. The gene calls are TRBV28 and TRBJ2-7, with a tentative D call TRBD1 (6 bases). The V and J ends lost 5 bases and 2 bases respectively, with 10 bases between them. The CDR3 has 13 amino acids. The V gene's germline CDR1 is MDHEN and CDR2 SYDVKM. The CDR3 spells CASSPDSAYEQYF. In DNA form, the CDR3 reads TGTGCCAGCAGTCCGGACAGTGCCTACGAGCAGTACTTC. Supplemented by reference TRBV28 and TRBJ2-7, the full variable domain reads DVKVTQSSRYLVKRTGEKVFLECVQDMDHENMFWYRQDPGLGLRLIYFSYDVKMKEKGDIPEGYSVSREKKERFSLILESASTNQTSMYLCASSPDSAYEQYFGPGTRLTVT.

There are a few counts of this clonotype. V is TRBV19 and J is TRBJ2-7; the D call may be TRBD1 or TRBD2 (5 bases each). The CDR3 spans 13 residues. V lost 7 bases, J lost 4 bases, and 14 bases lay in between. CDR1 and CDR2 from the germline V gene are LNHDA and SQIVND (reference sequence). The CDR3 sequence: CASIGTDQYEQYF. As DNA, the CDR3 is TGTGCCAGTATCGGGACCGACCAGTACGAGCAGTACTTC. The variable domain in full, with the rest retrieved from reference TRBV19 and TRBJ2-7, is DGGITQSPKYLFRKEGQNVTLSCEQNLNHDAMYWYRQDPGQGLRLIYYSQIVNDFQKGDIAEGYSVSREKKESFPLTVTSAQKNPTAFYLCASIGTDQYEQYFGPGTRLTVT.

This clonotype appeared many times. The rearrangement joins TRBV2 to TRBJ2-3, with D unresolved. The CDR3 loop spans 11 amino acids. In germline, CDR1 is SNHLY, CDR2 FYNNEI. Trimming took 11 bases from V and 1 from J, leaving 7 bases between them. Here the CDR3 reads CARRGTDTQYF. The CDR3 region has the DNA TGTGCCCGTCGCGGCACAGATACGCAGTATTTT. The full variable domain, completed using reference TRBV2 and TRBJ2-3, is EPEVTQTPSHQVTQMGQEVILRCVPISNHLYFYWYRQILGQKVEFLVSFYNNEISEKSEIFDDQFSVERPDGSNFTLKIRSTKLEDSAMYFCARRGTDTQYFGPGTRLTVL.

This clonotype was counted at least ten times. J is TRBJ1-5 and V is TRBV20-1; D is perhaps TRBD1 (6 bases). Germline V gene data show CDR1 as DFQATT and CDR2 as SNEGSKA (reference sequence). The CDR3 extends over 13 amino acids. Trimming removed 3 bases from V and 6 bases from J, with 12 bases in between. For the CDR3, the DNA is TGCAGTGCTAGTCTGGGCAGGGGTCAGCCCCAGCATTTT. Its protein is CSASLGRGQPQHF.

This clonotype was observed many times. The V gene is TRBV12-3 or TRBV12-4, the J gene TRBJ2-1; D gene uncertain. This CDR3 contains 15 residues. V was trimmed by 0 bases and J by 15 bases, leaving 21 bases between them. The CDR3 nucleotides are TGTGCCAGCAGTTTAGCGCTTTGGAACAAGCCCTCGCCGTTCTTC. Translation: CASSLALWNKPSPFF.

This clonotype has more than one count but fewer than ten. V gene TRBV9 combines with J gene TRBJ1-3; D ambiguous. Germline-derived CDR1 and CDR2 are SGDLS and YYNGEE. V was trimmed by 3 bases and J by 1 base, leaving 11 bases between them. This CDR3 has 15 amino acids. The CDR3 bases are TGTGCCAGCAGCGCTGGACCGGTATCTGGAAACACCATATATTTT. It codes for CASSAGPVSGNTIYF.

This clonotype was observed many times. This chain uses TRBV12-3 or TRBV12-4 with TRBJ1-1; D gene uncertain. Trimming removed 6 bases from V and 1 base from J, with 9 bases in between. This CDR3 spans 13 amino acids. Written as DNA, the CDR3 is TGTGCCAGCAGCCTTACAGAGAACACTGAAGCTTTCTTT. Its translation: CASSLTENTEAFF.

By sample share, this clonotype is medium-sized. The chain recombines TRBV19 with TRBJ1-1, with 9 bases that match TRBD1. The germline gives CDR1 LNHDA, CDR2 SQIVND (reference sequence). V shed 7 bases, J shed 2 bases, and the junction held 5 bases outside the gene matches. This CDR3 is 14 amino acids long. CDR3 bases: TGTGCCAGTAAAATGGGACAGGGTAACACTGAAGCTTTCTTT. Protein product: CASKMGQGNTEAFF.

This clonotype was detected only a few times. The chain carries TRBV12-3 or TRBV12-4 and TRBJ2-6, with a tentative D call TRBD1 (7 bases). This CDR3 contains 17 residues. The ends were cut back, 5 bases at V and 4 bases at J, with 18 bases in the middle. The CDR3 DNA sequence: TGTGCCAGCAGTCTGCGGGACAGAGATAAAGGGGCCAACGTCCTGACTTTC. It specifies CASSLRDRDKGANVLTF.

This clonotype was found a few times. The chain employs TRBV6-5 and TRBJ2-4; D remains unclear. This CDR3 comprises 15 residues. With 7 bases removed from V and 1 base from J, the gap between germline ends came to 14 bases. The germline V gene encodes CDR1 MNHEY and CDR2 SVGAGI. The DNA for the CDR3 is TGTGCCAGCACTGATCTTAGAGTTGCCAAAAACATTCAGTACTTC. Its protein is CASTDLRVAKNIQYF.

This clonotype was seen a handful of times. This chain connects TRBV4-3 to TRBJ2-7, with D possibly matching TRBD2 (7 bases). This CDR3 comprises 15 residues. V lost 6 bases, J lost 2 bases, and 17 bases lay in between. CDR1 and CDR2 from the germline V gene are LGHNA and YSLEER. DNA of the CDR3: TGCGCCAGCAGTCCCCAGCGGGACACAGCCTACGAGCAGTACTTC. It encodes CASSPQRDTAYEQYF.